This record looks at one T cell receptor (beta chain) sequence and its context. What it recognizes is unknown. The identical CDR3 is also encoded by other nucleotide sequences in the sample. Repertoires were generated with immunoSEQ multiplex PCR, while TCRdb's copy carries only in-frame clones and drops some. The table shows under 2,000,000 clones, with approximately 94% occurring only once. This CDR3 has 13 amino acids. Trimming removed 6 bases at V and 2 bases at J, with 11 bases between. Germline CDR1 and CDR2: LNHDA and SQIVND (reference sequence). Positive CCR7 selection of CD45RO-negative cells yielded the naive CD8 cells, and terminally differentiated effector memory CD45RA+ cells were excluded. This entry belongs to a study of shared clonotypes between healthy human individuals. Findings and limits, study-wide: Memory subsets had estimated richness that was generally smaller than that of naive subsets.

Sequenced sample: naive CD8+ T cells sorted from blood. This clonotype originated in a man between 18 and 35 years old in good health. This chain links TRBV19 with TRBJ2-7, with a weak D call TRBD2 (5 bases). Here the CDR3 DNA reads TGTGCCAGTAGCCCGGGAACCCCCTACGAGCAGTACTTC. Protein: CASSPGTPYEQYF.